This TCR beta chain came from a study of identical twins. Through template switching, a universal primer site was introduced, and the cDNA contained unique molecular identifiers. TCRdb re-called the 5' RACE reads through MiXCR, storing one row per CDR3 protein. The table records fewer than 550,000 distinct CDR3 sequences, approximately 14% of them present only once. Study findings and constraints: A partial confounding effect on zero-insertion analyses could come from invariant MAIT and iNKT cells. Twin-shared out-of-frame alpha sequences were enriched for low generation probability.

Trimming took 5 bases from V and 2 from J, leaving 12 bases between them. This CDR3 is 14 amino acids long. The germline V gene encodes CDR1 SEHNR and CDR2 FQNEAQ (reference sequence). Points on this clonotype: Its antigen remains unidentified.

Every donor was a healthy Caucasian. The sample also formed part of further work on yellow fever vaccine responses in identical twins.

The source material was CD4+ T cells sorted from blood. V usage is TRBV7-9 and J usage is TRBJ1-2; D is unclear. This TCR came from a woman under 30 in good health. CDR3 DNA sequence: TGTGCCAGCAGCACACAACAGCTCAACTATGGCTACACCTTC. Amino acid sequence: CASSTQQLNYGYTF.